One and the same sample provided the 18 T cell receptor beta chains below, sequenced in a study of T cell responses to AZD1222 COVID-19 vaccine. Data came from immunoSEQ multiplex PCR; TCRdb stores just in-frame clones and leaves some out. The data contain under 200,000 clones, 75% to 95% of them singletons. The sequencing here drew on peripheral blood, taken on day 0 of AZD1222 vaccination. These receptors were obtained from an adult in good health.

The gene calls are TRBV20-1 and TRBJ1-2; no definite D call. The CDR3 contains 9 residues. Germline assignment: CDR1 DFQATT and CDR2 SNEGSKA (reference sequence). V was trimmed by 3 bases and J by 11 bases, leaving 7 bases between them. CDR3 protein: CSASPKYTF. The CDR3 bases are TGCAGTGCTAGCCCGAAGTACACCTTC.

The chain joins TRBV10-3 to TRBJ1-6; D is perhaps TRBD1 (5 bases). The CDR3 is 15 residues long. The germline V gene has CDR1 ENHRY and CDR2 SYGVKD. The V and J ends lost 3 bases and 9 bases respectively, with 15 bases between them. The CDR3 bases are TGTGCCATCAGTGATGGACACCCAGGAGGTTCACCCCTCCACTTT. It yields the protein CAISDGHPGGSPLHF.

To note about this clone: Different DNA sequences within this sample yield the same CDR3. This chain joins TRBV5-1 and TRBJ2-7, with a tentative D call TRBD2 (6 bases). This CDR3 is built from 15 residues. CDR1 is SGHRS, CDR2 YFSETQ, per germline. V was pared by 0 bases and J by 0 bases, with 10 bases between. The CDR3 loop is CASSLGAGSSYEQYF. Written as DNA, the CDR3 is TGCGCCAGCAGCTTGGGGGCGGGGAGCTCCTACGAGCAGTACTTC.

The rearrangement uses TRBV6-5 and TRBJ1-5; no clear D gene. Germline-derived CDR1 and CDR2 are MNHEY and SVGAGI. The CDR3 is made up of 15 amino acids. Trimming took off 6 bases at V and 0 bases at J, with 12 bases between the two ends. The CDR3 reads CASSLQQYSNQPQHF. The CDR3 DNA reads as TGTGCCAGCAGCCTACAACAATATAGCAATCAGCCCCAGCATTTT.

The chain carries TRBV6-6 and TRBJ1-3; the match to TRBD1 covers 7 bases. Germline CDR1 is MNHNY and CDR2 is SVGAGI (reference sequence). The ends lost 6 bases at V and 0 bases at J; junction bases unmatched: 5. The CDR3 contains 15 residues. In DNA form, the CDR3 reads TGTGCCAGCAGCCCGGGACAGAACTCTGGAAACACCATATATTTT. Its translation: CASSPGQNSGNTIYF.

The chain has TRBV5-8 and TRBJ1-2; TRBD1 matches at 8 bases. The CDR3 extends over 12 amino acids. CDR1 SGHTS and CDR2 YDEGEE come from the germline V gene. The trim removed 5 bases at V and 4 bases at J, leaving 1 base unmatched. The CDR3 DNA sequence: TGTGCCAGCAGTCAGGGGGCCTATGGCTACACCTTC. Its protein is CASSQGAYGYTF.

The table lists this clone with a few counts. The rearrangement links TRBV27 to TRBJ2-2; D remains unclear. Looked up from germline, CDR1 is MNHEY and CDR2 is SMNVEV (reference sequence). The CDR3 is 12 residues long. The V end was cut by 10 bases, the J end by 10 bases, with 16 bases between. The CDR3 loop reads CAILRAPKELFF. CDR3 nucleotide sequence: TGTGCCATCCTCCGGGCCCCTAAGGAGCTGTTTTTT.

The chain uses TRBV28 and TRBJ2-7; TRBD1 aligns across 7 bases. J gave up 1 base and V 6 bases, and 6 bases lay outside the gene matches. CDR3 length: 14 amino acids. Germline V lookup: CDR1 MDHEN, CDR2 SYDVKM. The CDR3 DNA reads as TGTGCCAGCAGGTCCGGGACAGCTTCCTACGAGCAGTACTTC. Translation: CASRSGTASYEQYF. The complete variable domain, with remaining parts taken from reference TRBV28 and TRBJ2-7, reads DVKVTQSSRYLVKRTGEKVFLECVQDMDHENMFWYRQDPGLGLRLIYFSYDVKMKEKGDIPEGYSVSREKKERFSLILESASTNQTSMYLCASRSGTASYEQYFGPGTRLTVT.

This clone turned up a few times. The rearrangement joins TRBV6-1 to TRBJ1-6; 8 bases agree with TRBD1. CDR3 size: 16 residues. Germline CDR1 is MNHNS and CDR2 is SASEGT. V gave up 2 bases and J gave up 4 bases; unmatched junction bases: 4. As DNA, the CDR3 is TGTGCCAGCAGTGAAACGGACAGGGAATATAATTCACCCCTCCACTTT. As protein: CASSETDREYNSPLHF.

The chain joins TRBV5-1 to TRBJ2-1, with a possible D match to TRBD1 (6 bases). The CDR3 is 13 residues long. CDR1 and CDR2 from the germline V gene are SGHRS and YFSETQ. Trimming shortened V by 7 bases and J by 5 bases, and 13 bases separated the two germline ends. The CDR3 sequence is CASGQTEDNEQFF. Here the CDR3 DNA reads TGCGCCAGCGGACAGACAGAAGACAATGAGCAGTTCTTC.

The sample holds many counts of this clone. This chain connects TRBV5-1 to TRBJ2-7, with D uncertain. The V and J ends lost 0 bases and 2 bases respectively, with 9 bases between them. The length of the CDR3 is 14 residues. Germline CDR1 and CDR2: SGHRS and YFSETQ. The CDR3, as DNA: TGCGCCAGCAGCTTGGGACCTAATACCTACGAGCAGTACTTC. Translated: CASSLGPNTYEQYF.

This chain uses TRBV7-9 with TRBJ2-7; tentatively, D is TRBD1 (5 bases). V was trimmed by 6 bases and J by 3 bases, leaving 9 bases between them. In germline, CDR1 is SEHNR, CDR2 FQNEAQ (reference sequence). This CDR3 has 12 residues. The CDR3 sequence: CASSRQSYEQYF. CDR3 coding DNA: TGTGCCAGCAGTAGACAGAGCTACGAGCAGTACTTC.

The J gene is TRBJ2-3, the V gene TRBV7-2; 11 positions agree with TRBD2. Germline V gene data show CDR1 as SGHTA and CDR2 as FQGNSA. With V trimmed by 3 bases and J by 6 bases, 8 bases remained unmatched. This CDR3 region has 16 residues. In nucleotides, the CDR3 is TGTGCCAGCAGCTTCCCACATAGCGGGGGGGGCGATACGCAGTATTTT. Translating it yields CASSFPHSGGGDTQYF.

The chain employs TRBV5-4 and TRBJ1-2; 7 bases line up with TRBD1. The CDR3 covers 13 residues. Germline V gene lookup returns CDR1 SGHNT and CDR2 YYREEE (reference sequence). The V segment lost 2 bases and the J segment 7 bases; nucleotides outside the gene matches: 5. This CDR3 reads CASSFDREGGYTF. The CDR3 DNA sequence: TGTGCCAGCAGCTTTGACAGGGAGGGTGGCTACACCTTC.

The rearrangement uses TRBV29-1 and TRBJ2-3; D unresolved. The CDR3 is made up of 14 amino acids. Germline V gene data show CDR1 as SQVTM and CDR2 as ANQGSEA. V lost 3 bases and J 2 bases, leaving 12 bases between the germline ends. The chain's CDR3 is CSVDNGVATDTQYF. Written as DNA, the CDR3 is TGCAGCGTTGACAACGGAGTGGCCACAGATACGCAGTATTTT.

The chain joins TRBV6-5 to TRBJ2-7; 8 bases map to TRBD2. The CDR3 has 14 amino acids. The germline V gene has CDR1 MNHEY and CDR2 SVGAGI. V was pared by 6 bases and J by 2 bases, with 6 bases of the junction left unmatched. The CDR3 spells CASRATGGAYEQYF. The CDR3 nucleotides are TGTGCCAGCAGGGCAACGGGGGGGGCCTACGAGCAGTACTTC.

The CDR3 DNA reads TGTGCCAGCAGTGACCAGGGGCAGGGTGGGGATGGCTACACCTTC. Protein: CASSDQGQGGDGYTF. V is TRBV2 and J is TRBJ1-2; D perhaps matches TRBD1 (6 bases). The CDR3 spans 15 residues. V lost 3 bases and J lost 6, with 17 bases in between. The germline CDR1 and CDR2 sequences are SNHLY and FYNNEI.

V is TRBV3-1 (or the pseudogene TRBV3-2) and J is TRBJ2-7; D unclear. CDR1 is LGHDT and CDR2 is YNNKEL in the germline V gene (reference sequence). This CDR3 is built from 14 residues. Trimming removed 2 bases from V and 1 base from J, with 9 bases in between. The CDR3 region is CASSQLDGSYEQYF. CDR3 bases: TGTGCCAGCAGCCAATTGGACGGTTCCTACGAGCAGTACTTC.